This T cell receptor (beta chain) was observed in a study of T cell repertoires in cytomegalovirus infection. This clonotype has more than one count but fewer than ten. Its specificity is unknown. Trimming took 3 bases from V and 4 from J, leaving 11 bases between them. This CDR3 comprises 14 residues. The germline CDR1 and CDR2 sequences are SEHNR and FQNEAQ (reference sequence). MiXCR, applied by TCRdb to the reads, yields one record per CDR3 protein. The sample contains approximately 70,000 distinct CDR3 sequences, approximately 22% of which appear only once. Findings of the study overall: Across the ex vivo response, the dominant clonotypes were HLA-C-restricted CMV-specific TCR beta clonotypes.

The source was CD8+ T cells from cultured PBMCs, collected from culture after CMV antigen stimulation. J is TRBJ2-3 and V is TRBV7-9, with D perhaps matching TRBD1 (7 bases). This TCR came from a human donor in good health (CMV status not recorded). Some clones in this sample may be carry-over from other donors' samples. CDR3 sequence reads: CASSLEGAADTQYF. The CDR3 DNA follows: TGTGCCAGCAGCTTGGAGGGGGCGGCAGATACGCAGTATTTT.